Shown below are 25 T cell receptor beta chains from a single sample sequenced in a study of CD8 T cells in Susac syndrome. RNA, at about 0.5 to 1 ug, was reverse transcribed with random hexamers. TCRdb used MiXCR to reprocess the immunoSEQ multiplex PCR reads, holding one entry per CDR3 protein. Seen here are over 130,000 distinct CDR3 sequences, around 95% observed once, and the top ten hold 0.11%. The sample was CD4+ T cells from PBMCs. These receptors were obtained from a human donor with multiple sclerosis.

J is TRBJ2-2 and V is TRBV24-1; no firm D call. Germline lookup yields CDR1 KGHDR and CDR2 SFDVKD. The CDR3 is 11 amino acids. Trimming stripped 9 bases from V and 7 bases from J, with 8 bases between. The CDR3 DNA reads as TGTGCCACCTCAATTGACGGGGAGCTGTTTTTT. It translates to CATSIDGELFF.

This sequence joins TRBV30 and TRBJ2-3, with unresolved D. This CDR3 is 11 amino acids long. V dropped 4 bases and J dropped 8 bases, with 10 bases sitting between them. The germline V gene encodes CDR1 GTSNPN and CDR2 SVGIG (reference sequence). The DNA of the CDR3 is TGTGCCTGGACTGCGCGAGGTACGCAGTATTTT. It is translated as CAWTARGTQYF.

The chain carries TRBV28 and TRBJ1-2; the D is unclear. CDR1 and CDR2 (germline): MDHEN, SYDVKM. Trimming pared 3 bases from V and 4 bases from J, leaving 12 bases between. The CDR3 spans 14 residues. CDR3 nucleotide sequence: TGTGCCAGCAGTTTGCAGAACAGAGGCTATGGCTACACCTTC. Translation: CASSLQNRGYGYTF.

The rearrangement uses TRBV2 and TRBJ1-1; D gene unclear. Trimming cost V 3 bases and J 6 bases, with 5 bases left between them. CDR1 and CDR2 from the germline V gene are SNHLY and FYNNEI. The CDR3 loop spans 11 amino acids. The CDR3 region has the DNA TGTGCCAGCAGTGATAAGGCTGAAGCTTTCTTT. It codes for CASSDKAEAFF. Full variable domain (outside the CDR3, taken from reference TRBV2 and TRBJ1-1): EPEVTQTPSHQVTQMGQEVILRCVPISNHLYFYWYRQILGQKVEFLVSFYNNEISEKSEIFDDQFSVERPDGSNFTLKIRSTKLEDSAMYFCASSDKAEAFFGQGTRLTVV.

The V gene is TRBV3-1, the J gene TRBJ2-7, with D uncertain. The V end lost 3 bases, the J end lost 2 bases, and 14 bases lay between the germline ends. There are 15 residues in the CDR3. Germline V lookup: CDR1 LGHDT, CDR2 YNNKEL (reference sequence). As DNA, the CDR3 is TGTGCCAGCAGCCACCTTGGGGTTAACCCCTACGAGCAGTACTTC. Translated: CASSHLGVNPYEQYF.

The J gene is TRBJ2-2, the V gene TRBV20-1; D call uncertain. This CDR3 is built from 11 residues. The germline V and J ends were trimmed by 1 base and 6 bases, with 3 bases remaining between them. Germline CDR1 reads DFQATT; CDR2 reads SNEGSKA (reference sequence). The CDR3 sequence is CSARAPGELFF. CDR3 coding DNA: TGCAGTGCTAGAGCCCCCGGGGAGCTGTTTTTT.

J is TRBJ2-5 and V is TRBV3-1; perhaps D is TRBD1 or TRBD2 (5 bases each). The germline CDR1 and CDR2 sequences are LGHDT and YNNKEL (reference sequence). The CDR3 extends over 14 amino acids. V lost 5 bases and J 4 bases, leaving 14 bases between the germline ends. The CDR3 DNA sequence: TGTGCCAGCAGCTCCGGGGCCTGGGGAGAGACCCAGTACTTC. It yields the protein CASSSGAWGETQYF.

In DNA, the CDR3 is TGCGCCAGCAGTTCCGGGACTAGCGGCCGCTACGAGCAGTACTTC. This translates into CASSSGTSGRYEQYF. This chain uses TRBV5-1 with TRBJ2-7; 11 bases are a match to TRBD2. V lost 5 bases and J lost 3; bases outside the gene matches: 7. The CDR3 totals 15 residues. Germline V gene sequence: CDR1 SGHRS, CDR2 YFSETQ.

This clonotype was detected only once. The CDR3: CASSEGDLLWVRNEQFF. CDR3 coding DNA: TGTGCCAGTTCGGAGGGGGACTTGTTGTGGGTGCGCAATGAGCAGTTCTTC. The V and J genes are TRBV15 and TRBJ2-1, with D perhaps TRBD1 or TRBD2 (6 bases each). Trimming left V 10 bases short and J 6 bases short, with 28 bases between. The CDR3 length is 17 residues. Looked up from germline, CDR1 is LNHNV and CDR2 is YYDKDF (reference sequence).

J is TRBJ1-5 and V is TRBV4-3; D is unclear. Germline values: CDR1 LGHNA, CDR2 YSLEER. The CDR3 is made up of 15 amino acids. Between the trimmed V and J ends, which lost 3 bases and 5 bases, there was a span of 14 bases. The CDR3 coding sequence is TGCGCCAGCAGCCAGGGAGGTTCCCGGGATCAGCCCCAGCATTTT. Translated: CASSQGGSRDQPQHF.

The chain joins TRBV20-1 to TRBJ2-1; 7 nucleotides agree with TRBD2. Germline trimming cut 5 bases from V and 0 bases from J; bases unmatched to any gene: 7. Germline V CDR1 and CDR2: DFQATT, SNEGSKA (reference sequence). CDR3 length: 15 amino acids. The CDR3 DNA sequence: TGCAGTGCTCCCTTTCTAGCGGCCTCCTACAATGAGCAGTTCTTC. It codes for CSAPFLAASYNEQFF.

V is TRBV15 and J is TRBJ1-1; unclear D gene. Trimming left V 0 bases short and J 1 base short, with 9 bases between. The CDR3 runs to 15 residues. Per the germline V gene, CDR1 is LNHNV and CDR2 is YYDKDF (reference sequence). CDR3 in DNA: TGTGCCACCAGCAGAGAGAGGCAGCCGAACACTGAAGCTTTCTTT. Translated, it gives CATSRERQPNTEAFF.

V is TRBV14 and J is TRBJ2-5; D is unclear. This CDR3 spans 13 amino acids. V shed 1 base and J shed 4 bases, with 7 bases lying between them. Germline V gene lookup returns CDR1 SGHDN and CDR2 FVKESK. CDR3 sequence reads: CASSQGLGETQYF. CDR3 DNA sequence: TGTGCCAGCAGCCAAGGGTTGGGAGAGACCCAGTACTTC.

V usage is TRBV24-1 and J usage is TRBJ1-2; D is possibly TRBD1 (5 bases). Trimming cost V 9 bases and J 4 bases, with 11 bases left between them. CDR3 length: 12 residues. CDR1 and CDR2 from the germline V gene are KGHDR and SFDVKD. CDR3 coding DNA: TGTGCCACCCTCAGGGTTGTCTATGGCTACACCTTC. Its translation is CATLRVVYGYTF.

The V and J genes are TRBV20-1 and TRBJ1-2, with 7 positions matching TRBD1. With V trimmed by 6 bases and J by 6 bases, 16 bases remained unmatched. Germline-derived CDR1 and CDR2 are DFQATT and SNEGSKA (reference sequence). This CDR3 region has 15 residues. This CDR3 is CSAPNEGATPNGYTF. The CDR3 nucleotides are TGCAGTGCCCCGAATGAGGGGGCGACTCCAAATGGCTACACCTTC.

This chain joins TRBV29-1 and TRBJ1-3; D call uncertain. This CDR3 region has 14 residues. V lost 1 base, J lost 0 bases, and 7 bases lay in between. CDR1 SQVTM and CDR2 ANQGSEA come from the germline V gene. The CDR3 spells CSVEVTASGNTIYF. In DNA form, the CDR3 reads TGCAGCGTTGAAGTAACAGCCTCTGGAAACACCATATATTTT.

The CDR3 DNA reads TGTGCCAGCAGCCATTTATCAGAAGATTACAGGGTTCCTGAAGCTTTCTTT. Its protein is CASSHLSEDYRVPEAFF. The V gene is TRBV7-2, the J gene TRBJ1-1; possible D gene TRBD1, 6 bases. V was trimmed by 5 bases and J by 6 bases, leaving 25 bases between them. This CDR3 contains 17 residues. Germline-derived CDR1 and CDR2 are SGHTA and FQGNSA.

The chain employs TRBV25-1 and TRBJ2-1; the D gene is possibly TRBD1 (6 bases). V was shortened by 3 bases and J by 3 bases, with 15 bases between the two germline ends. The germline gives CDR1 MGHDK, CDR2 SYGVNS. The CDR3 length is 16 residues. The CDR3 DNA sequence: TGTGCCAGCAGTGACTTCCAGGGGACCAACTACAATGAGCAGTTCTTC. This gives the protein CASSDFQGTNYNEQFF.

The count of this clonotype is one. This chain connects TRBV29-1 to TRBJ2-4; D possibly corresponds to TRBD2 (5 bases). The germline gives CDR1 SQVTM, CDR2 ANQGSEA. With 7 bases removed from V and 7 bases from J, the gap between germline ends came to 17 bases. This CDR3 is 13 amino acids long. The CDR3 bases are TGCAGCGCCTCCTGGACTGTGGGTAACATTCAGTACTTC. Translated: CSASWTVGNIQYF. The full variable domain, rest sourced from reference TRBV29-1 and TRBJ2-4, is SAVISQKPSRDICQRGTSLTIQCQVDSQVTMMFWYRQQPGQSLTLIATANQGSEATYESGFVIDKFPISRPNLTFSTLTVSNMSPEDSSIYLCSASWTVGNIQYFGAGTRLSVL.

The sample holds one count of this clonotype. The rearrangement joins TRBV29-1 to TRBJ2-4; TRBD2 agrees at 14 bases. Germline V lookup: CDR1 SQVTM, CDR2 ANQGSEA. V gave up 4 bases and J gave up 0 bases; unmatched junction bases: 17. The CDR3 covers 21 residues. DNA of the CDR3: TGCAGCGTTGCACAGGGACGCGGAGGGACTAGCGGGAGACTAGCCAAAAACATTCAGTACTTC. This gives the protein CSVAQGRGGTSGRLAKNIQYF.

V gene TRBV15 combines with J gene TRBJ1-2; D remains unclear. With 3 bases removed from V and 3 bases from J, the gap between germline ends came to 11 bases. The V gene's germline CDR1 is LNHNV and CDR2 YYDKDF (reference sequence). The CDR3 spans 14 residues. The CDR3 nucleotides read TGTGCCACCAGCAGGGATGAGGGATACTATGGCTACACCTTC. It specifies CATSRDEGYYGYTF.

The chain employs TRBV29-1 and TRBJ1-1; D is uncertain. The CDR3 covers 12 residues. Germline V gene sequence: CDR1 SQVTM, CDR2 ANQGSEA. The V end was cut by 6 bases, the J end by 3 bases, with 11 bases between. This CDR3 reads CSVGSAYTEAFF. The CDR3 nucleotides are TGCAGCGTCGGGTCCGCCTACACTGAAGCTTTCTTT. Complete variable domain (other parts from reference TRBV29-1 and TRBJ1-1): SAVISQKPSRDICQRGTSLTIQCQVDSQVTMMFWYRQQPGQSLTLIATANQGSEATYESGFVIDKFPISRPNLTFSTLTVSNMSPEDSSIYLCSVGSAYTEAFFGQGTRLTVV.

The gene calls are TRBV7-2 and TRBJ2-6; D not certain. Germline loops: CDR1 SGHTA, CDR2 FQGNSA. This CDR3 has 14 residues. Trimming removed 6 bases at V and 2 bases at J, with 8 bases between. DNA for the CDR3: TGTGCCAGCAGGTCCTTAGCTGGGGCCAACGTCCTGACTTTC. Translated, it gives CASRSLAGANVLTF.

This clonotype was seen a single time. The V and J genes are TRBV20-1 and TRBJ2-7; the match to TRBD1 covers 10 bases. The CDR3 is 15 residues long. Trimming took 5 bases from V and 5 from J; bases not matched to a gene: 12. CDR1 is DFQATT, CDR2 SNEGSKA, per germline (reference sequence). This CDR3 reads CSAVQGSGTGDEQYF. The CDR3 DNA follows: TGCAGTGCTGTCCAAGGGTCCGGGACAGGGGACGAGCAGTACTTC.

The chain couples TRBV5-1 to TRBJ1-1; TRBD1 is a possible D gene (6 bases). CDR1 and CDR2 (germline): SGHRS, YFSETQ. The CDR3 consists of 16 residues. V shed 3 bases and J shed 1 base, with 16 bases lying between them. The CDR3 spells CASSSTATGPNTEAFF. The CDR3 DNA is TGCGCCAGCAGCTCCACAGCGACAGGCCCGAACACTGAAGCTTTCTTT.